A selection of T cell receptor beta chains follows, all from one sample in a study of blood T cell repertoires in COVID-19. Profiled with immunoSEQ multiplex PCR; TCRdb holds only in-frame clones, not every one. The profile shows about 140,000 clones, around 87% of them singletons. The sample consisted of PBMCs or T cells enriched from blood (not recorded which). The receptor source for this set is a man aged 55 to 70 who had recovered from COVID-19. The CDR3 runs from the conserved cysteine through the conserved F or W. Fields, in order: J gene, clone size, CDR3 length, D gene, V gene, CDR3 protein, CDR3 DNA. D genes are given only for firm matches. Only some rows state a clone size, as once, few, many or a class for expanded clones.

J gene: TRBJ1-5; clone size: NA; CDR3 length: 14; D gene: TRBD1; V gene: TRBV6-6; CDR3 protein: CASRPQGTGQPQHF; CDR3 DNA: TGTGCCAGCAGACCACAGGGGACGGGGCAGCCCCAGCATTTT
J gene: TRBJ2-3; clone size: NA; CDR3 length: 14; D gene: NA; V gene: TRBV5-4; CDR3 protein: CASSLERKTDTQYF; CDR3 DNA: TGTGCCAGCAGCTTGGAGAGGAAAACAGATACGCAGTATTTT
J gene: TRBJ2-7; clone size: NA; CDR3 length: 15; D gene: NA; V gene: TRBV11-2; CDR3 protein: CASSLTRLTNYEQYF; CDR3 DNA: TGTGCCAGCAGCTTAACCCGGTTGACTAACTACGAGCAGTACTTC
J gene: TRBJ1-5; clone size: NA; CDR3 length: 19; D gene: TRBD1; V gene: TRBV6-6; CDR3 protein: CASSPAGPTGTYSNQPQHF; CDR3 DNA: TGTGCCAGCAGTCCCGCAGGCCCGACAGGGACCTATAGCAATCAGCCCCAGCATTTT
J gene: TRBJ2-2; clone size: NA; CDR3 length: 15; D gene: TRBD1; V gene: TRBV24-1; CDR3 protein: CATSDPRQGHLRLFF; CDR3 DNA: TGTGCCACCAGTGACCCCAGACAGGGTCACCTACGGCTGTTTTTT
J gene: TRBJ1-1; clone size: NA; CDR3 length: 13; D gene: TRBD1; V gene: TRBV10-3; CDR3 protein: CAISEGTGFVSFF; CDR3 DNA: TGTGCCATCAGTGAGGGGACAGGGTTTGTTTCTTTCTTT
J gene: TRBJ1-5; clone size: NA; CDR3 length: 15; D gene: TRBD1; V gene: TRBV3-1/TRBV3-2; CDR3 protein: CASSQDPHRGQPQHF; CDR3 DNA: TGTGCCAGCAGCCAAGATCCACACAGGGGACAGCCCCAGCATTTT
J gene: TRBJ2-1; clone size: NA; CDR3 length: 13; D gene: NA; V gene: TRBV5-4; CDR3 protein: CASSFTGSNEQFF; CDR3 DNA: TGTGCCAGCAGCTTCACGGGTAGCAATGAGCAGTTCTTC
J gene: TRBJ1-6; clone size: NA; CDR3 length: 15; D gene: NA; V gene: TRBV3-1/TRBV3-2; CDR3 protein: CASSPTDSNNSPLHF; CDR3 DNA: TGTGCCAGCAGCCCCACGGACAGCAATAATTCACCCCTCCACTTT
J gene: TRBJ1-2; clone size: NA; CDR3 length: 13; D gene: NA; V gene: TRBV12-5; CDR3 protein: CASGLGTNYGYTF; CDR3 DNA: TGTGCTAGTGGTTTGGGGACAAACTATGGCTACACCTTC
J gene: TRBJ2-3; clone size: NA; CDR3 length: 15; D gene: TRBD2; V gene: TRBV20-1; CDR3 protein: CSASELAGRADTQYF; CDR3 DNA: TGCAGTGCTAGTGAGCTAGCGGGACGTGCAGATACGCAGTATTTT
J gene: TRBJ2-5; clone size: NA; CDR3 length: 13; D gene: NA; V gene: TRBV15; CDR3 protein: CATSRGSGETQYF; CDR3 DNA: TGTGCCACCAGCAGGGGCAGCGGAGAGACCCAGTACTTC
J gene: TRBJ1-6; clone size: NA; CDR3 length: 13; D gene: NA; V gene: TRBV2; CDR3 protein: CASSDPGISPLHF; CDR3 DNA: TGTGCCAGCAGTGATCCGGGGATTTCACCCCTCCACTTT
J gene: TRBJ2-2; clone size: NA; CDR3 length: 13; D gene: TRBD1; V gene: TRBV11-1; CDR3 protein: CASSSGGPGELFF; CDR3 DNA: TGTGCCAGCAGTTCAGGGGGCCCCGGGGAGCTGTTTTTT
J gene: TRBJ1-5; clone size: NA; CDR3 length: 15; D gene: TRBD1; V gene: TRBV6-2/TRBV6-3; CDR3 protein: CASSLQGASSIAQHF; CDR3 DNA: TGTGCCAGCAGCTTACAGGGGGCCAGTTCGATAGCCCAGCATTTT
J gene: TRBJ2-5; clone size: NA; CDR3 length: 18; D gene: TRBD2; V gene: TRBV19; CDR3 protein: CASSIVLRLSGTGETQYF; CDR3 DNA: TGTGCCAGTAGTATAGTCCTCCGTCTTAGCGGGACGGGGGAGACCCAGTACTTC
J gene: TRBJ1-5; clone size: NA; CDR3 length: 17; D gene: TRBD1; V gene: TRBV7-9; CDR3 protein: CASSFEAGGISNQPQHF; CDR3 DNA: TGTGCCAGCAGCTTTGAAGCAGGGGGAATAAGCAATCAGCCCCAGCATTTT
J gene: TRBJ2-3; clone size: NA; CDR3 length: 14; D gene: NA; V gene: TRBV7-7; CDR3 protein: CASSLDARADTQYF; CDR3 DNA: TGTGCTAGCAGCTTAGACGCCAGGGCCGATACGCAGTATTTT
J gene: TRBJ2-3; clone size: NA; CDR3 length: 13; D gene: NA; V gene: TRBV19; CDR3 protein: CASGSYYSDTQYF; CDR3 DNA: TGTGCCAGTGGTAGCTACTACTCAGATACGCAGTATTTT
J gene: TRBJ1-5; clone size: NA; CDR3 length: 15; D gene: TRBD1; V gene: TRBV28; CDR3 protein: CASSLQGASNQPQHF; CDR3 DNA: TGTGCCAGCAGTTTACAGGGGGCGAGCAATCAGCCCCAGCATTTT
J gene: TRBJ2-7; clone size: NA; CDR3 length: 13; D gene: NA; V gene: TRBV9; CDR3 protein: CASSVNSFYEQYF; CDR3 DNA: TGTGCCAGCAGCGTAAACAGTTTCTACGAGCAGTACTTC
J gene: TRBJ1-4; clone size: NA; CDR3 length: 14; D gene: NA; V gene: TRBV6-5; CDR3 protein: CASSPQGLVEKLFF; CDR3 DNA: TGTGCCAGCAGTCCACAGGGATTAGTTGAAAAACTGTTTTTT
J gene: TRBJ2-7; clone size: few; CDR3 length: 12; D gene: NA; V gene: TRBV5-5; CDR3 protein: CASSRVRYEQYF; CDR3 DNA: TGTGCCAGCAGCCGCGTGCGCTACGAGCAGTACTTC
J gene: TRBJ1-4; clone size: NA; CDR3 length: 16; D gene: NA; V gene: TRBV23-1; CDR3 protein: CASHTLLRATNEKLFF; CDR3 DNA: TGCGCCAGTCACACCCTACTGCGGGCAACTAATGAAAAACTGTTTTTT
J gene: TRBJ2-7; clone size: NA; CDR3 length: 17; D gene: TRBD1; V gene: TRBV7-8; CDR3 protein: CASSSEPGQGRSYEQYF; CDR3 DNA: TGTGCCAGCAGCTCGGAACCGGGACAGGGGCGCTCCTACGAGCAGTACTTC
J gene: TRBJ1-4; clone size: NA; CDR3 length: 13; D gene: NA; V gene: TRBV5-4; CDR3 protein: CASSQQGGEKLFF; CDR3 DNA: TGTGCCAGCAGCCAACAGGGTGGCGAAAAACTGTTTTTT
J gene: TRBJ1-2; clone size: NA; CDR3 length: 16; D gene: TRBD1; V gene: TRBV19; CDR3 protein: CASSRTGGNSGYGYTF; CDR3 DNA: TGTGCCAGTAGTAGGACAGGGGGCAATTCCGGCTATGGCTACACCTTC
J gene: TRBJ1-6; clone size: NA; CDR3 length: 13; D gene: TRBD1; V gene: TRBV5-4; CDR3 protein: CASRGTGNSPLHF; CDR3 DNA: TGTGCCAGCAGAGGGACAGGGAATTCACCCCTCCACTTT
J gene: TRBJ2-2; clone size: NA; CDR3 length: 15; D gene: NA; V gene: TRBV29-1; CDR3 protein: CSVEIGAANTGELFF; CDR3 DNA: TGCAGCGTTGAAATAGGGGCCGCGAACACCGGGGAGCTGTTTTTT
J gene: TRBJ2-5; clone size: NA; CDR3 length: 14; D gene: NA; V gene: TRBV11-2; CDR3 protein: CASSPAVRGETQYF; CDR3 DNA: TGTGCCAGCAGCCCAGCCGTCAGGGGTGAGACCCAGTACTTC
J gene: TRBJ1-6; clone size: NA; CDR3 length: 13; D gene: NA; V gene: TRBV18; CDR3 protein: CASSNRANSPLHF; CDR3 DNA: TGTGCCAGCTCTAACAGGGCAAATTCACCCCTCCACTTT
J gene: TRBJ2-7; clone size: NA; CDR3 length: 15; D gene: TRBD1; V gene: TRBV6-5; CDR3 protein: CASIPTGDQTREQYF; CDR3 DNA: TGTGCCAGCATCCCAACAGGGGATCAAACCCGCGAGCAGTACTTC
J gene: TRBJ2-7; clone size: NA; CDR3 length: 15; D gene: NA; V gene: TRBV19; CDR3 protein: CASSIGGTGFYEQYF; CDR3 DNA: TGTGCCAGTAGTATCGGGGGGACAGGATTCTACGAGCAGTACTTC
J gene: TRBJ1-1; clone size: few; CDR3 length: 13; D gene: NA; V gene: TRBV5-1; CDR3 protein: CASHEQGNTEAFF; CDR3 DNA: TGCGCCAGCCACGAACAGGGGAACACTGAAGCTTTCTTT
J gene: TRBJ2-2; clone size: once; CDR3 length: 16; D gene: TRBD2; V gene: TRBV28; CDR3 protein: CASSFGWREGPGELFF; CDR3 DNA: TGTGCCAGCAGTTTCGGGTGGCGGGAGGGTCCCGGGGAGCTGTTTTTT
J gene: TRBJ1-3; clone size: NA; CDR3 length: 13; D gene: NA; V gene: TRBV6-5; CDR3 protein: CASRTGSGNTIYF; CDR3 DNA: TGTGCCAGCAGGACGGGGTCTGGAAACACCATATATTTT
J gene: TRBJ1-3; clone size: NA; CDR3 length: 16; D gene: NA; V gene: TRBV28; CDR3 protein: CASRDLRGNSGNTIYF; CDR3 DNA: TGTGCCAGCAGAGACCTCAGAGGGAACTCTGGAAACACCATATATTTT
J gene: TRBJ1-3; clone size: once; CDR3 length: 17; D gene: NA; V gene: TRBV28; CDR3 protein: CASTLSQVTYSGNTIYF; CDR3 DNA: TGTGCCAGCACCCTAAGCCAGGTAACTTATTCTGGAAACACCATATATTTT
J gene: TRBJ1-4; clone size: NA; CDR3 length: 16; D gene: NA; V gene: TRBV6-5; CDR3 protein: CASSYPRRGTNEKLFF; CDR3 DNA: TGTGCCAGCAGTTACCCGAGGAGAGGAACTAATGAAAAACTGTTTTTT
J gene: TRBJ1-3; clone size: NA; CDR3 length: 16; D gene: TRBD1; V gene: TRBV4-1; CDR3 protein: CASSQLTGVRGNTIYF; CDR3 DNA: TGCGCCAGCAGCCAACTAACAGGGGTGAGGGGAAACACCATATATTTT
J gene: TRBJ2-7; clone size: few; CDR3 length: 11; D gene: NA; V gene: TRBV28; CDR3 protein: CASKSPGKQYF; CDR3 DNA: TGTGCCAGCAAATCCCCGGGGAAGCAGTACTTC
J gene: TRBJ2-1; clone size: NA; CDR3 length: 14; D gene: NA; V gene: TRBV12-5; CDR3 protein: CASGLETLSDEQFF; CDR3 DNA: TGTGCTAGTGGTTTGGAGACTTTATCTGATGAGCAGTTCTTC
J gene: TRBJ1-2; clone size: NA; CDR3 length: 12; D gene: NA; V gene: TRBV5-1; CDR3 protein: CASRDNTYGYTF; CDR3 DNA: TGCGCCAGCCGGGACAACACCTATGGCTACACCTTC
J gene: TRBJ2-1; clone size: NA; CDR3 length: 16; D gene: NA; V gene: TRBV5-1; CDR3 protein: CASSLDPLRDYNEQFF; CDR3 DNA: TGCGCCAGCAGCTTGGATCCCCTTAGAGACTACAATGAGCAGTTCTTC
J gene: TRBJ2-7; clone size: NA; CDR3 length: 18; D gene: NA; V gene: TRBV21-1; CDR3 protein: CASSRGLAGYGSSYEQYF; CDR3 DNA: TGTGCCAGCAGCAGAGGACTAGCGGGGTATGGAAGCTCCTACGAGCAGTACTTC
J gene: TRBJ1-5; clone size: once; CDR3 length: 13; D gene: NA; V gene: TRBV24-1; CDR3 protein: CATSDHSHQPQHF; CDR3 DNA: TGTGCCACCAGTGATCACTCCCATCAGCCCCAGCATTTT
J gene: TRBJ2-1; clone size: NA; CDR3 length: 14; D gene: TRBD1; V gene: TRBV19; CDR3 protein: CASNRDRGGDEQFF; CDR3 DNA: TGTGCCAGTAATAGGGACAGGGGAGGTGATGAGCAGTTCTTC